This T cell receptor beta chain was observed in a study of regulatory T cells in long-lasting Graves disease. Germline CDR1 reads MNHNS; CDR2 reads SASEGT. Trimming removed 7 bases at V and 2 bases at J, with 8 bases between. The CDR3 runs 13 residues. This clonotype was counted a single time. Its specificity is not known. Time point reported: newly diagnosed GD, antithyroid drugs for less than 3 months. PBMC RNA served as the TCR library source. Notes on the study in general: Persistent-disease Graves' patients showed less TCR diversity than new cases.

For TCR beta, libraries came from iRepertoire HTBI primers and Arm-PCR of CDR3 regions. MiXCR was run by TCRdb on the multiplex PCR reads, yielding one entry per CDR3 protein. Among about 440,000 distinct CDR3 sequences listed, 14% to 15% were seen once. These records were also assigned to another study, of T cells in Graves' hyperthyroidism and ophthalmopathy.

V is TRBV6-1 and J is TRBJ2-2; D is unresolved. The sequence derives from a woman in her twenties or thirties with Graves disease. Material: peripheral blood mononuclear cells (PBMCs), obtained at new diagnosis, from a patient treated with antithyroid drugs. The DNA of the CDR3 is TGTGCCAGCAATTCTAGAAACACCGGGGAGCTGTTTTTT. Residues: CASNSRNTGELFF.